This T cell receptor beta chain was identified during a study of T cells in narcolepsy. Study context: Patients with NT1 or NT2 and healthy control donors were enrolled. Study conclusions and caveats: Comparing one patient's CSF and blood CD4+ clonotypes highlighted HCRT- and TRIB2-specific autoreactive clonotypes. Autoreactive clone sequences were missing from some blood memory CD4+ repertoires. Healthy controls reportedly lacked the autoreactive clonotypes serially found in patients' blood.

Germline CDR1 is SGHTA and CDR2 is FQGNSA. V was shortened by 0 bases and J by 4 bases, with 13 bases between the two germline ends. CDR3 length: 16 residues. Generated by immunoSEQ multiplex PCR, the TCRdb table keeps only in-frame clones and is missing some. The table has about 35,000 clones, 80% seen once. A word on this clone: Antigen unknown.

Material: memory (CD45RA-) CD4+ T cells from blood. This TCR was recovered from a human donor in good health. The chain employs TRBV7-2 and TRBJ1-3; D not certain. The CDR3 reads CASSLAVLHPGNTIYF. CDR3 sequence (DNA): TGTGCCAGCAGCTTAGCCGTCCTCCATCCCGGAAACACCATATATTTT.